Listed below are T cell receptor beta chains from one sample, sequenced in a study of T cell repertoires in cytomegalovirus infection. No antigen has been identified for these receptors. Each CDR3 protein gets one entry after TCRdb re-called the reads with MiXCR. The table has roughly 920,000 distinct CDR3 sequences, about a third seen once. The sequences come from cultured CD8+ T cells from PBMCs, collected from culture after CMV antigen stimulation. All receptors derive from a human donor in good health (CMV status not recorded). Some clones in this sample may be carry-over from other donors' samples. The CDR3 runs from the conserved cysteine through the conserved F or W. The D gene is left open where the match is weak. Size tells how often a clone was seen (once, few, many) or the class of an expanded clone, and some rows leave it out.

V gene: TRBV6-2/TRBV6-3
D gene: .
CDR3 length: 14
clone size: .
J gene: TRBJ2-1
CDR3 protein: CASSYSSRGWEQFF
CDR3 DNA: TGTGCCAGCAGTTACTCTAGCAGGGGTTGGGAGCAGTTCTTC

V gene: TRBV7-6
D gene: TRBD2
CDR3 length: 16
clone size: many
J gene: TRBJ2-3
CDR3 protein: CASTLGRGGRTDTQYF
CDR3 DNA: TGTGCCAGCACCTTAGGGCGGGGGGGCCGAACAGATACGCAGTATTTT

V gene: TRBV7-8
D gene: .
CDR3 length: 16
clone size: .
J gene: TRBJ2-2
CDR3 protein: CASSHIPGDGDLVMFF
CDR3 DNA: TGTGCCAGCTCTCACATCCCAGGGGATGGGGATTTGGTAATGTTTTTT

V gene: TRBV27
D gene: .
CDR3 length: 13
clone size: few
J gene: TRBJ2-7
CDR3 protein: CASSLSPQGEQYF
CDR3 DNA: TGTGCCAGCAGTTTATCGCCCCAGGGCGAGCAGTACTTC

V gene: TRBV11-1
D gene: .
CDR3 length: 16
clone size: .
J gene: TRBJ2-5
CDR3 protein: CASSLSRGGFQETQYF
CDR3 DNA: TGTGCCAGCAGCTTAAGCAGGGGAGGTTTTCAAGAGACCCAGTACTTC

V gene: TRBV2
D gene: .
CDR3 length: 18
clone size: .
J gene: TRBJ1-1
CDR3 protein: CASSELVLSTQGNTEAFF
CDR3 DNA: TGTGCCAGCAGTGAGCTCGTCTTGAGTACCCAAGGGAACACTGAAGCTTTCTTT

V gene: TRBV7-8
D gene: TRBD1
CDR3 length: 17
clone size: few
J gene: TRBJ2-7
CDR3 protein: CASSLAPLDRGSYEQYF
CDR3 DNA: TGTGCCAGCAGCTTAGCCCCCCTAGACAGGGGGTCCTACGAGCAGTACTTC

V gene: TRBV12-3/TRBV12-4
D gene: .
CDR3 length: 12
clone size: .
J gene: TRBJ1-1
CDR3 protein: CATWELNTEAFF
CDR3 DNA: TGTGCCACCTGGGAGCTAAACACTGAAGCTTTCTTT

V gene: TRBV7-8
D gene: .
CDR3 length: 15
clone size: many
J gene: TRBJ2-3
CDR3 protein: CASSLSRVGGDTQYF
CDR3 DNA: TGTGCCAGCAGCTTAAGCAGGGTCGGCGGAGATACGCAGTATTTT

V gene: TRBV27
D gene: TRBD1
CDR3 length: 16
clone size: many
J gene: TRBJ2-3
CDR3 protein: CASRIQGVLFTDTQYF
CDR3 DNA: TGTGCCAGCAGGATACAGGGGGTGCTATTCACAGATACGCAGTATTTT

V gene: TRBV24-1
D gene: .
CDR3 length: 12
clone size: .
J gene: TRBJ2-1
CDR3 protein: CATGLANNEQFF
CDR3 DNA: TGTGCCACCGGCCTAGCGAACAATGAGCAGTTCTTC

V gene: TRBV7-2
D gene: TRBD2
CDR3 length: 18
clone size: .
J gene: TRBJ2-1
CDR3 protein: CASSPRGSGGPIYNEQFF
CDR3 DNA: TGTGCCAGCAGCCCCCGAGGTAGCGGGGGGCCCATCTACAATGAGCAGTTCTTC

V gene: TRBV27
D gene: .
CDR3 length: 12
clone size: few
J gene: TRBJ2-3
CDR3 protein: CASSKPGDTQYF
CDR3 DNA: TGTGCCAGCAGCAAACCTGGGGATACGCAGTATTTT

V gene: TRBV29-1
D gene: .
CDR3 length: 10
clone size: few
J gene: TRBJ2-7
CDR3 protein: CSVGGYEQYF
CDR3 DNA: TGCAGCGTTGGGGGCTACGAGCAGTACTTC

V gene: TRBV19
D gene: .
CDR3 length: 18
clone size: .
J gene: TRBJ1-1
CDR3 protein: CASSMNRRDTGANTEAFF
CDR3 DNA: TGTGCCAGTAGTATGAATCGGAGAGACACGGGGGCCAACACTGAAGCTTTCTTT

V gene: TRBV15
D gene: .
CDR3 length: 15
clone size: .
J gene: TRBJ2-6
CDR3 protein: CATSRDGGGANVLTF
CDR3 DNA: TGTGCCACCAGCAGAGATGGAGGTGGGGCCAACGTCCTGACTTTC

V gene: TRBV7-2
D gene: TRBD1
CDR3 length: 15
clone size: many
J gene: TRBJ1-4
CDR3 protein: CASSLVDRANEKLFF
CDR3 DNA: TGTGCCAGCAGCCTAGTGGACAGGGCTAATGAAAAACTGTTTTTT

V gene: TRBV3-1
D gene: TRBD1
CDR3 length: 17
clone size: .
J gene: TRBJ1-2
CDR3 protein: CDSSPSSGTEIVYGYTF
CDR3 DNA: TGTGACAGCAGCCCTTCCTCCGGGACAGAGATCGTCTATGGCTACACCTTC

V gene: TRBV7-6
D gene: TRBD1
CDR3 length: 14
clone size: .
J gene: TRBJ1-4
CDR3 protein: CASSTLGGQGRLFF
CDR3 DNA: TGTGCCAGCAGCACCCTAGGGGGACAGGGGAGACTGTTTTTT

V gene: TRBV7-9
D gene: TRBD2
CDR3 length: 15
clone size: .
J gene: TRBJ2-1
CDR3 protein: CASSPPGTRRFEQFF
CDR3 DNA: TGTGCCAGCAGCCCCCCGGGGACTAGGAGGTTTGAGCAGTTCTTC

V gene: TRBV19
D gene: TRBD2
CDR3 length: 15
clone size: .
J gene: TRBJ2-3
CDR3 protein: CASTPGAGGTDTQYF
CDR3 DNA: TGTGCCAGTACCCCCGGAGCGGGGGGGACAGATACGCAGTATTTT

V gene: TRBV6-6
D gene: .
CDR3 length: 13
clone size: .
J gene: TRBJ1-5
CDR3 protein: CASKVSSNQPQHF
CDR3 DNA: TGTGCCAGCAAGGTCTCTAGCAATCAGCCCCAGCATTTT

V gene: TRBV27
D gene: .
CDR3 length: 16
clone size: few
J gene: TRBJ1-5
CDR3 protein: CASAIRGRGSNQPQHF
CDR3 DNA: TGTGCCAGCGCCATCCGGGGTAGGGGTAGCAATCAGCCCCAGCATTTT

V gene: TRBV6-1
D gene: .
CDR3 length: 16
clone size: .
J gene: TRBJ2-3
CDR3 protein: CASSEPSVPWTDTQYF
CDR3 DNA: TGTGCCAGCAGTGAACCCTCGGTCCCATGGACAGATACGCAGTATTTT

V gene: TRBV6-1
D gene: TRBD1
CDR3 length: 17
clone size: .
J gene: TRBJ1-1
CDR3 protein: CASSERQGIGMNTEAFF
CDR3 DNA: TGTGCCAGCAGTGAAAGACAGGGGATCGGGATGAACACTGAAGCTTTCTTT

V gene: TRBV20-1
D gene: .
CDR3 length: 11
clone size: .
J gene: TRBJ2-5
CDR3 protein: CSAKGQETQYF
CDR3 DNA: TGCAGTGCTAAGGGCCAAGAGACCCAGTACTTC

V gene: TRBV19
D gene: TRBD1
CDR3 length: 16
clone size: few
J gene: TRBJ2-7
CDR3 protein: CASSIVGQGTNYEQYF
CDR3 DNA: TGTGCCAGTAGTATAGTCGGACAGGGGACTAACTACGAGCAGTACTTC

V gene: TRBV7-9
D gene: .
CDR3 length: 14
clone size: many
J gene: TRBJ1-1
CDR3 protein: CASSLSDRDTEAFF
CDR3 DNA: TGTGCCAGCAGCTTAAGTGACCGCGACACTGAAGCTTTCTTT

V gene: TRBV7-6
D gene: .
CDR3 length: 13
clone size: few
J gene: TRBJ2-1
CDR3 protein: CASSPDTNNEQFF
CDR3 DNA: TGTGCCAGCAGCCCGGACACTAACAATGAGCAGTTCTTC

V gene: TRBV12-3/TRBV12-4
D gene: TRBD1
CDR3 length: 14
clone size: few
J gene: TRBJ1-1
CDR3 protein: CASVGIDRDTEAFF
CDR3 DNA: TGTGCCAGCGTGGGGATCGACAGGGACACTGAAGCTTTCTTT

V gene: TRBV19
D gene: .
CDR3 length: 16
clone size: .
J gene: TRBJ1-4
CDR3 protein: CASSMPWTARGEKLFF
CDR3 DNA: TGTGCCAGTAGTATGCCCTGGACAGCGAGGGGCGAAAAACTGTTTTTT

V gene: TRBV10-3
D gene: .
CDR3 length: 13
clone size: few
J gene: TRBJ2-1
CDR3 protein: CAIYNRSYNEQFF
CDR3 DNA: TGTGCCATATACAATAGATCCTACAATGAGCAGTTCTTC

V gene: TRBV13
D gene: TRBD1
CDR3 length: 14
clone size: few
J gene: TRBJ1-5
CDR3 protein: CASSSRQGDQPQHF
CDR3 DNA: TGTGCCAGCAGCTCACGACAGGGCGATCAGCCCCAGCATTTT

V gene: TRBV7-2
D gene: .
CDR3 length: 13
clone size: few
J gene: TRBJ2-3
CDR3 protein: CASSLERADPQYF
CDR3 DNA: TGTGCCAGCAGCTTAGAACGGGCAGACCCCCAGTATTTT

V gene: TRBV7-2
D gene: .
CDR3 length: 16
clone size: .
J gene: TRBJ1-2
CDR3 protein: CASSLKVSVGAPGYTF
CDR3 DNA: TGTGCCAGCAGCTTAAAGGTCTCGGTGGGCGCACCTGGCTACACCTTC

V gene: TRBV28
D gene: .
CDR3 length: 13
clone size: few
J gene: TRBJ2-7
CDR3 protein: CASSLAGLGEQYF
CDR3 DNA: TGTGCCAGCAGTCTGGCAGGGTTAGGTGAGCAGTACTTC

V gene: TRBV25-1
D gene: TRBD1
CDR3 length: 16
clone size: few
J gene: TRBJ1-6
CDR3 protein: CASSELGQDLDSPLHF
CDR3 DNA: TGTGCCAGCAGTGAATTAGGACAGGACCTAGATTCACCCCTCCACTTT

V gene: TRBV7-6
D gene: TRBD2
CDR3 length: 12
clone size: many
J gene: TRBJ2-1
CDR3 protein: CASSLGTSGKFF
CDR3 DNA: TGTGCCAGCAGCCTTGGGACTAGCGGAAAGTTCTTC

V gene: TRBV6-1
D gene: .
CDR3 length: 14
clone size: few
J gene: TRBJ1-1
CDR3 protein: CASSMAGAGTEAFF
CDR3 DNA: TGTGCCAGCAGTATGGCAGGGGCGGGCACTGAAGCTTTCTTT

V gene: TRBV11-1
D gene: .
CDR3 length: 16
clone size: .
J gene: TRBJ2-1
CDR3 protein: CASSSHQTTAPNEQFF
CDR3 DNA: TGTGCCAGCAGCTCGCATCAAACGACGGCGCCCAATGAGCAGTTCTTC